These 3 T cell receptor beta chains were sequenced from one sample in a study of identical twins. TCRdb analysed the 5' RACE reads with MiXCR anew, one entry per CDR3 protein. The sample holds approximately 700,000 distinct CDR3 sequences, 18% seen once. These data were also reused for a study on T cells expressing NK-cell markers.

Sequenced sample: PBMCs. The receptors derive from a young woman in good health.

This clonotype has a handful of counts. The CDR3, as DNA: TGTGCCAGCAGTTCCTCGGGGCCTACCGTCCTGACTTTC. This gives the protein CASSSSGPTVLTF. The genes are TRBV6-5 and TRBJ2-6; D tentatively fits TRBD1 or TRBD2 (5 bases each). Trimming removed 4 bases from V and 12 bases from J, with 13 bases in between. CDR1 and CDR2 (germline): MNHEY, SVGAGI. The CDR3 sequence is 13 residues long.

The table lists this clonotype with a few counts. The genes are TRBV11-3 and TRBJ2-1; the D gene is possibly TRBD2 (6 bases). V lost 5 bases to trimming and J lost 5 bases, with 22 bases between them. Germline V lookup: CDR1 SGHNT, CDR2 YENEEA. The CDR3 length is 17 residues. CDR3 nucleotides: TGTGCCAGCAGCCCCAGAAGGCGGCTAGCGCAGGACAATGAGCAGTTCTTC. This encodes CASSPRRRLAQDNEQFF.

V gene TRBV12-3 or TRBV12-4 combines with J gene TRBJ2-7, with D possibly being TRBD1 or TRBD2 (5 bases each). This CDR3 has 13 amino acids. With 8 bases removed from V and 10 bases from J, the gap between germline ends came to 21 bases. CDR3 protein: CASSWGTRPKQYF. The CDR3 bases are TGTGCCAGCTCCTGGGGGACCCGTCCTAAACAGTACTTC.